This T cell receptor (beta chain) stems from a study of blood T cell repertoires in COVID-19. Study in general: PBMCs, B-cell-depleted T cells, or T cells were the source of the cDNA or gDNA that made up the material.

This clone was detected only once. In the authors' methods: The assay estimated nucleated cells by amplifying reference gene primers. The protocol was immunoSEQ multiplex PCR, while the TCRdb copy is restricted to in-frame clones and leaves out a portion. D and trimming were read from the DNA, whereas the V and J calls and clone size are those reported in that table. The sample lists approximately 400,000 clones, 80% to 90% occurring once. The CDR3 is 11 amino acids. Germline trimming cut 3 bases from V and 16 bases from J; bases unmatched to any gene: 5. CDR1 and CDR2 (germline): SGHAT, FQNNGV. The source of this sequence is a man in his forties with acute or convalescent COVID-19. Source material: peripheral blood. The chain uses TRBV11-2 and TRBJ2-1, with TRBD2 identical over 8 bases. The CDR3 sequence is CASSFGGRLFF. The DNA of the CDR3 is TGTGCCAGCAGCTTTGGCGGGAGGCTCTTCTTC.